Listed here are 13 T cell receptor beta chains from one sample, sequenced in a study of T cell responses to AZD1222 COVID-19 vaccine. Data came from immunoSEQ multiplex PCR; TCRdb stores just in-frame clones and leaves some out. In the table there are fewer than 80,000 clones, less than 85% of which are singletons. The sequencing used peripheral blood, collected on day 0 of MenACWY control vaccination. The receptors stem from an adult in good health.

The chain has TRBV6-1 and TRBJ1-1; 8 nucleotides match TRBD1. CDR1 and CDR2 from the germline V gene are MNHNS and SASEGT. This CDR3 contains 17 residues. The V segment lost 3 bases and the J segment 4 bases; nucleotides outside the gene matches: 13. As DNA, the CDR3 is TGTGCCAGCAGTGAGGGTCCCAGGGGGCGTTTGGGCACTGAAGCTTTCTTT. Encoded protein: CASSEGPRGRLGTEAFF.

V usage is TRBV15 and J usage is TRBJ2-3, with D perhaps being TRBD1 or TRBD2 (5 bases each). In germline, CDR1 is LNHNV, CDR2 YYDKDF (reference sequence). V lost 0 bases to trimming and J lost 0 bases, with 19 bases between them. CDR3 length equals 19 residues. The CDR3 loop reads CATSREETWDGSSTDTQYF. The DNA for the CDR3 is TGTGCCACCAGCAGAGAAGAAACCTGGGACGGCTCTAGCACAGATACGCAGTATTTT.

CDR3 region: CASSLVVLGSSYNSPLHF. The CDR3, as DNA: TGTGCCAGCAGCTTAGTAGTCTTAGGCAGCTCCTATAATTCACCCCTCCACTTT. The chain carries TRBV7-8 and TRBJ1-6; the D is unclear. With 1 base removed from V and 0 bases from J, the gap between germline ends came to 13 bases. CDR1 SGHVS and CDR2 FQNEAQ come from the germline V gene. The CDR3 is made up of 18 amino acids.

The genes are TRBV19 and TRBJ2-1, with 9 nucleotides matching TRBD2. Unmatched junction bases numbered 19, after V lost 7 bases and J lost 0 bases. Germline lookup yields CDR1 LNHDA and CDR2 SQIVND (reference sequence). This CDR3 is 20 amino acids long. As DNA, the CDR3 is TGTGCCAGTAACCCTTCCCGCGGGAGGGTCTCTCCGAGCTCCTACAATGAGCAGTTCTTC. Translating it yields CASNPSRGRVSPSSYNEQFF.

Here the CDR3 reads CASGFRTGPWYEQYF. CDR3 DNA: TGTGCTAGTGGTTTTAGGACCGGCCCCTGGTACGAGCAGTACTTC. This chain connects TRBV12-5 to TRBJ2-7, with D unresolved. The V end lost 3 bases, the J end lost 4 bases, and 16 bases lay between the germline ends. Germline V gene data show CDR1 as LGHNT and CDR2 as FRNRAP. The CDR3 covers 15 residues.

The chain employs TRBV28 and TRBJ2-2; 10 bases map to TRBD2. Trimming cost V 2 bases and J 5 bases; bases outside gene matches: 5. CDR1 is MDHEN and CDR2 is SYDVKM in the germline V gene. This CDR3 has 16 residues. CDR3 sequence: CASSLSVAGGTGELFF. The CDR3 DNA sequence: TGTGCCAGCAGTTTAAGTGTAGCGGGAGGAACCGGGGAGCTGTTTTTT.

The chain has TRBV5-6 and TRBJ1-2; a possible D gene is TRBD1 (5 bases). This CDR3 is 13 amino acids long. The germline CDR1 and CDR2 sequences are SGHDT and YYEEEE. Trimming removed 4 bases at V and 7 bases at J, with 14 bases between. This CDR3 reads CASSQKGAAGYTF. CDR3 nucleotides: TGTGCCAGCAGCCAAAAAGGGGCGGCTGGCTACACCTTC.

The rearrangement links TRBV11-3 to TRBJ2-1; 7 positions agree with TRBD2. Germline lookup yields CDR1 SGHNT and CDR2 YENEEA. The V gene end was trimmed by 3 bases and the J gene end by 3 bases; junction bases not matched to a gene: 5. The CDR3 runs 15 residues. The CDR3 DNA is TGTGCCAGCAGCTTCGGCGGGAGCGTCTACAATGAGCAGTTCTTC. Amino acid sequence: CASSFGGSVYNEQFF.

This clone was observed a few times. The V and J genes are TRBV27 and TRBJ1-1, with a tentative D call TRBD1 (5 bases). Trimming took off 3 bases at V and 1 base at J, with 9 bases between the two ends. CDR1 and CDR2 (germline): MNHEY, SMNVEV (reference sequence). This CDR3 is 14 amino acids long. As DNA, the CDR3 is TGTGCCAGCAGTTTTGGGGGGAGGAACACTGAAGCTTTCTTT. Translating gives CASSFGGRNTEAFF.

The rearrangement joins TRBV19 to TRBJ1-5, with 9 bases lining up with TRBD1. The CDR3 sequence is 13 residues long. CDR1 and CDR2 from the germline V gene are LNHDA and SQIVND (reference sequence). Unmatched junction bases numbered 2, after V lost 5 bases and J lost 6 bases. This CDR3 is CASSGTGIQPQHF. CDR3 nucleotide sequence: TGTGCCAGTAGTGGGACAGGGATTCAGCCCCAGCATTTT.

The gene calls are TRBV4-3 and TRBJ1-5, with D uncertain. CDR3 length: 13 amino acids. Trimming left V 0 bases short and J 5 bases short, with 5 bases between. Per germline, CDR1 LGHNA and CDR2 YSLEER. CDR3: CASSQDRDQPQHF. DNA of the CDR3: TGCGCCAGCAGCCAAGATCGGGATCAGCCCCAGCATTTT.

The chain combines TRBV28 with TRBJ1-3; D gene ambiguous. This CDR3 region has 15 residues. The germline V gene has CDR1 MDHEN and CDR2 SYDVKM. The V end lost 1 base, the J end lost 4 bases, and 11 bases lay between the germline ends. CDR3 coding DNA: TGTGCCAGCAGTTTATTGAGGGTTGTGGGAAACACCATATATTTT. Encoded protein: CASSLLRVVGNTIYF.

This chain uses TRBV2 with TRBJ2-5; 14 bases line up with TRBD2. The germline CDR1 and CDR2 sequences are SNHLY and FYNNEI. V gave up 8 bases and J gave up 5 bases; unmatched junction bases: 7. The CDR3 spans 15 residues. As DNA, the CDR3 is TGTGCCAGCGGGACTAGCGGGGGCCTAGGGGAGACCCAGTACTTC. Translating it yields CASGTSGGLGETQYF.